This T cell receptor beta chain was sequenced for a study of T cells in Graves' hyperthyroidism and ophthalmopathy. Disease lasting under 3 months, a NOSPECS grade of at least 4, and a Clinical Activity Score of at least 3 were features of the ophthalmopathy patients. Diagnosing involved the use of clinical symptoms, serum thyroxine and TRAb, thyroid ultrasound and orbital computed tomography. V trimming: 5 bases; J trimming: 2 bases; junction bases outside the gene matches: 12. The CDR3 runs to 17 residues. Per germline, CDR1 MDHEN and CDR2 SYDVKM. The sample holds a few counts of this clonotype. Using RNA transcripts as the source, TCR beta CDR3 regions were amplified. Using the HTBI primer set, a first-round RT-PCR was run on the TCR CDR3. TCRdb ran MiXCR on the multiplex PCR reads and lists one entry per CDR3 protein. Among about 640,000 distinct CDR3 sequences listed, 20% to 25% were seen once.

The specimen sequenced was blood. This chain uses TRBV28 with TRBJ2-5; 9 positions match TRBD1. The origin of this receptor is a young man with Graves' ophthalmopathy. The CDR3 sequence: CASSPGTGYFGQETQYF. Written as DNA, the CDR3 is TGTGCCAGCAGTCCCGGGACAGGGTACTTCGGACAAGAGACCCAGTACTTC.